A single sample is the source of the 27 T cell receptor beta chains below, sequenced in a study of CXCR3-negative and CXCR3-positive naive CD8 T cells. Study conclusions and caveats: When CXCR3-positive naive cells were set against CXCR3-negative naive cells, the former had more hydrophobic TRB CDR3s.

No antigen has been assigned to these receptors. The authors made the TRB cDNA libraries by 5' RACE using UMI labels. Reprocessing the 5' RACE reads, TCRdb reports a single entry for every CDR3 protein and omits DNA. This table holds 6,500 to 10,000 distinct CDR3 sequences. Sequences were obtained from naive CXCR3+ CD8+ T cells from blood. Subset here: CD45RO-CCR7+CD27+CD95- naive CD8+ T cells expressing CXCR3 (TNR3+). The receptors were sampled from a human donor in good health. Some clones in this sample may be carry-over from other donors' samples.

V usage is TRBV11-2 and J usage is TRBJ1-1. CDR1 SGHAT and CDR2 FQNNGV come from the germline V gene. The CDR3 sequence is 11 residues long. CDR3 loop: CASSFSLQVFF. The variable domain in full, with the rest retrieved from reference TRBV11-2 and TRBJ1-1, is EAGVAQSPRYKIIEKRQSVAFWCNPISGHATLYWYQQILGQGPKLLIQFQNNGVVDDSQLPKDRFSAERLKGVDSTLKIQPAKLEDSAVYLCASSFSLQVFFGQGTRLTVV.

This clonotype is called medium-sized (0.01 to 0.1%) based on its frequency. CDR3 in amino acids: CASSLVGGSREQFF. The genes are TRBV27 and TRBJ2-1; no DNA is available, so the TRBD2 call from TCRdb remains unchecked. Germline V gene data show CDR1 as MNHEY and CDR2 as SMNVEV (reference sequence). The CDR3 runs 14 residues.

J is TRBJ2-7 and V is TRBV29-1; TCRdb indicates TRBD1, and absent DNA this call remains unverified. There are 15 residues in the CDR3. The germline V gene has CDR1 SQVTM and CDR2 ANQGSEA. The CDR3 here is CSVETGRTVSYEQYF.

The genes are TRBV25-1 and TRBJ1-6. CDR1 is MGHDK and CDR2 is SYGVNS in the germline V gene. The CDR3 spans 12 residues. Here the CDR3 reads CASSEPNSPLHF. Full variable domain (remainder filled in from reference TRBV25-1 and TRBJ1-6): EADIYQTPRYLVIGTGKKITLECSQTMGHDKMYWYQQDPGMELHLIHYSYGVNSTEKGDLSSESTVSRIRTEHFPLTLESARPSHTSQYLCASSEPNSPLHFGNGTRLTVT.

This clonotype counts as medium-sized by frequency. The CDR3 region is CASKLDRALDSSPLHF. The rearrangement uses TRBV6-5 and TRBJ1-6. Germline V CDR1 and CDR2: MNHEY, SVGAGI. The CDR3 is 16 amino acids.

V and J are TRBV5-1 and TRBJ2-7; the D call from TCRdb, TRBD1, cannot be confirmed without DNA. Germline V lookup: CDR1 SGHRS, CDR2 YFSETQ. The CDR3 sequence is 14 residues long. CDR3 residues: CASTPDQGADEQYF.

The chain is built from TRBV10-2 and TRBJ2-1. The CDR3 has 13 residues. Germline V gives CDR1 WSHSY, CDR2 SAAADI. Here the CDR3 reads CASSAGPVSEQFF.

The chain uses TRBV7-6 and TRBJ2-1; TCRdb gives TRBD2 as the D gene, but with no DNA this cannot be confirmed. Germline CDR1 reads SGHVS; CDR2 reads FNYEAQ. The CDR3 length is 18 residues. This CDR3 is CASSFRMRDYTENNEQFF.

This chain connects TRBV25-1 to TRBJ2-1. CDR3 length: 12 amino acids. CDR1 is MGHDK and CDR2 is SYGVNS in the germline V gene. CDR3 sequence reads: CASSERDNEQFF. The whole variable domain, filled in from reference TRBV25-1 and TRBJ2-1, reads EADIYQTPRYLVIGTGKKITLECSQTMGHDKMYWYQQDPGMELHLIHYSYGVNSTEKGDLSSESTVSRIRTEHFPLTLESARPSHTSQYLCASSERDNEQFFGPGTRLTVL.

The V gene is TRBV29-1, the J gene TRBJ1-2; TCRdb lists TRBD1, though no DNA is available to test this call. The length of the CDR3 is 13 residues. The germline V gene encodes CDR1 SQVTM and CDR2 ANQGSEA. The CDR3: CSVYAGTRYGYTF.

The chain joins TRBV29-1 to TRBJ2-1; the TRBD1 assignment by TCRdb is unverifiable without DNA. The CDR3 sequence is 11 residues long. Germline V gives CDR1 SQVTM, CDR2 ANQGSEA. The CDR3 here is CSGYRGDEQFF.

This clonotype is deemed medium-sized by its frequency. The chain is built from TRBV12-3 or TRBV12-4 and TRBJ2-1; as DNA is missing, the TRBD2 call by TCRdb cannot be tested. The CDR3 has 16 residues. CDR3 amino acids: CASSLWPAALGNEQFF.

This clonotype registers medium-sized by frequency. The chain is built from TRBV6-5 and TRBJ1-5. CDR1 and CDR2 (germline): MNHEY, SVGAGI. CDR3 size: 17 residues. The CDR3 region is CASSPGRRQVSNQPQHF.

CDR3 protein: CSVEQDTTNEQFF. This chain uses TRBV29-1 with TRBJ2-1; no DNA is available, so the TRBD1 call from TCRdb remains unchecked. Germline values: CDR1 SQVTM, CDR2 ANQGSEA. This CDR3 contains 13 residues.

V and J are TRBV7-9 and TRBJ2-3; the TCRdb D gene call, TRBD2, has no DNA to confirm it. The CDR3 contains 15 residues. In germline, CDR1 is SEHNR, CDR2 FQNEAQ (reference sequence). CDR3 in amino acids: CASSLKRGLTDTQYF.

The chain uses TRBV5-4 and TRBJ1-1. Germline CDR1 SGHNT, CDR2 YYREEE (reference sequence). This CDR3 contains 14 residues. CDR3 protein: CASSLGRTNTEAFF.

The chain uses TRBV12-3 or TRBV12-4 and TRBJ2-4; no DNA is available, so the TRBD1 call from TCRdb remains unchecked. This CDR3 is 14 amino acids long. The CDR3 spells CASSLGTGGNIQYF.

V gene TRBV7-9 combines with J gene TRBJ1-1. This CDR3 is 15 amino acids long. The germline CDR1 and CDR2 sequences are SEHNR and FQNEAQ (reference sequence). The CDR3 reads CASSLEPSMNTEAFF.

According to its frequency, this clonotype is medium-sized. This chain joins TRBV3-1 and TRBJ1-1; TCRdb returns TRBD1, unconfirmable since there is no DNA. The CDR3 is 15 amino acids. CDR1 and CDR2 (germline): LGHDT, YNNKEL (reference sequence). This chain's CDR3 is CASSQDPSGGAEAFF.

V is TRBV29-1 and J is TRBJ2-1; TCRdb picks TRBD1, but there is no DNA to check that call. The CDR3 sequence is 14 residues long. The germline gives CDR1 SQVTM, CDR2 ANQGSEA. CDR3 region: CSVEPGIAYNEQFF.

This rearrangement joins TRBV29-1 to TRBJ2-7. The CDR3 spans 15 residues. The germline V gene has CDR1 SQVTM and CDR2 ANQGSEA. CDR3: CSVEGLMGSSYEQYF.

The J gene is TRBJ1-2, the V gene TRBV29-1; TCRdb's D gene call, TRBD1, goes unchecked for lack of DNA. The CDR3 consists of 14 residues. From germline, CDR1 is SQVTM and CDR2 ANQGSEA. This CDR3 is CSVDRPLTPYGYTF.

The CDR3 sequence is CASSPEREGHYEKYF. The chain combines TRBV7-6 with TRBJ2-7; TCRdb names TRBD2, which stays unverified in the absence of DNA. This CDR3 has 15 residues. Germline V CDR1 and CDR2: SGHVS, FNYEAQ.

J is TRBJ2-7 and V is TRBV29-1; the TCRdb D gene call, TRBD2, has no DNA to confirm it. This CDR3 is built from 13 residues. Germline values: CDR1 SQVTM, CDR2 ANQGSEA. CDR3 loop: CSVEKGLAGEQYF.

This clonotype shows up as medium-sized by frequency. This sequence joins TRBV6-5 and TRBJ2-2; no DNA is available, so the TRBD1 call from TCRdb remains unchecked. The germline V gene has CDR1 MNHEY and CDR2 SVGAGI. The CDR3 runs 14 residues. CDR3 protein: CASSYLSGTGELFF.

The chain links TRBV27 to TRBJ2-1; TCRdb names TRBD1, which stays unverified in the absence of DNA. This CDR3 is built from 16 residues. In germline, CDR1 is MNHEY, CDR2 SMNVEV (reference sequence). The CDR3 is CASSPGTLGFSEEQFF.

The CDR3 protein is CASSLGSGANVLTF. The chain recombines TRBV7-3 with TRBJ2-6. Germline CDR1 reads SGHTA; CDR2 reads FQGTGA. The CDR3 contains 14 residues.